One sample yielded the 10 T cell receptor beta chains listed below, sequenced in a study of T-cell memory formation after mild COVID-19. A single record per CDR3 protein comes from TCRdb applying MiXCR to the 5' RACE reads. The sample lists approximately 190,000 distinct CDR3 sequences; approximately 20% were seen once. What was sequenced was PBMCs or a T cell subset sorted from them (not recorded which). The receptor set was obtained from an adult woman who had mild COVID-19 (a few samples of this study predate the infection). Cell type and time point are not known.

The rearrangement uses TRBV18 and TRBJ2-7; D ambiguous. This CDR3 comprises 14 residues. V was shortened by 2 bases and J by 6 bases, with 14 bases between the two germline ends. Germline V lookup: CDR1 KGHSH, CDR2 LQKENI. The DNA for the CDR3 is TGTGCCAGCTCACCAGGAAGGCCCCAAACCGAGCAGTACTTC. Its translation is CASSPGRPQTEQYF.

The J gene is TRBJ2-1, the V gene TRBV6-2 or TRBV6-3; 13 bases are shared with TRBD2. The CDR3 totals 15 residues. Germline V gives CDR1 MNHEY, CDR2 SVGEGT. V dropped 10 bases and J dropped 9; count of bases not matched to a gene: 12. The CDR3 region is CATGTGLAGRGEQFF. In DNA, the CDR3 is TGTGCCACGGGGACGGGACTAGCGGGACGAGGTGAGCAGTTCTTC.

This clonotype appeared a few times. The J gene is TRBJ2-3, the V gene TRBV12-3 or TRBV12-4; no firm D call. The V end lost 5 bases, the J end lost 5 bases, and 8 bases lay between the germline ends. The CDR3 consists of 12 residues. CDR3 in DNA: TGTGCCAGCAGTGTACTTCTAGATACGCAGTATTTT. Amino acids: CASSVLLDTQYF.

The table lists this clonotype with a few counts. CDR3 coding DNA: TGTGCCAGCAGTGACCGGACAGGGGCGAACACTGAAGCTTTCTTT. This translates into CASSDRTGANTEAFF. The chain links TRBV25-1 to TRBJ1-1; TRBD1 agrees at 9 bases. V dropped 3 bases and J dropped 1; count of bases not matched to a gene: 3. This CDR3 has 15 residues. CDR1 and CDR2 from the germline V gene are MGHDK and SYGVNS.

This chain connects TRBV2 to TRBJ1-2, with TRBD1 matching 8 bases. This CDR3 has 15 amino acids. J was trimmed by 3 bases and V by 4 bases; bases with no gene match: 7. The V gene's germline CDR1 is SNHLY and CDR2 FYNNEI. The CDR3 sequence: CASSVDRDPYYGYTF. DNA of the CDR3: TGTGCCAGCAGTGTGGACAGGGATCCGTACTATGGCTACACCTTC.

The rearrangement uses TRBV4-2 and TRBJ2-1; D is possibly TRBD2 (5 bases). V was clipped by 0 bases and J by 6 bases, with 15 bases between them. The germline V gene has CDR1 LGHNA and CDR2 YNFKEQ. The CDR3 has 16 residues. CDR3 nucleotides: TGTGCCAGCAGCCAAGATGCAGCGGCCGTAGGCAATGAGCAGTTCTTC. It codes for CASSQDAAAVGNEQFF.

This clonotype occurred a few times. The V gene is TRBV5-8, the J gene TRBJ2-2; no clear D. Germline V lookup: CDR1 SGHTS, CDR2 YDEGEE. V dropped 3 bases and J dropped 2 bases, with 5 bases sitting between them. The CDR3 extends over 13 amino acids. CDR3 loop: CASSSYNTGELFF. The CDR3 DNA reads TGTGCCAGCAGCTCCTATAACACCGGGGAGCTGTTTTTT.

This clonotype occurred a few times. The chain employs TRBV12-3 or TRBV12-4 and TRBJ2-6; weak D call: TRBD1 (6 bases). V lost 5 bases, J lost 0 bases, and 11 bases lay in between. The CDR3 length is 16 residues. DNA of the CDR3: TGTGCCAGCAGTACCACAGGGATCTCTGGGGCCAACGTCCTGACTTTC. Translated, it gives CASSTTGISGANVLTF.

A few counts support this clonotype. The chain links TRBV12-3 or TRBV12-4 to TRBJ2-7; D gene uncertain. The V end was cut by 7 bases, the J end by 1 base, with 8 bases between. This CDR3 spans 12 amino acids. The CDR3 coding sequence is TGTGCCAGCAATCCGCAGTCCTACGAGCAGTACTTC. Protein: CASNPQSYEQYF.

The genes are TRBV11-2 and TRBJ2-1; either TRBD1 or TRBD2 may fit D (6 bases each). The germline CDR1 and CDR2 sequences are SGHAT and FQNNGV. Trimming removed 2 bases from V and 8 bases from J, with 25 bases in between. This CDR3 region has 18 residues. CDR3: CASSLQPEGGLQMDEQFF. In DNA form, the CDR3 reads TGTGCCAGCAGCTTACAGCCTGAGGGGGGACTTCAGATGGATGAGCAGTTCTTC. Full variable domain (missing parts from reference TRBV11-2 and TRBJ2-1): EAGVAQSPRYKIIEKRQSVAFWCNPISGHATLYWYQQILGQGPKLLIQFQNNGVVDDSQLPKDRFSAERLKGVDSTLKIQPAKLEDSAVYLCASSLQPEGGLQMDEQFFGPGTRLTVL.